A selection of T cell receptor beta chains follows, all from one sample in a study of a mutant IDH1 vaccine in newly diagnosed glioma. Sequencing used immunoSEQ multiplex PCR; TCRdb keeps in-frame clones, though not all of them. This sample yields 35,000 to 40,000 clones, of which roughly 76% are seen a single time; 5% to 6% belongs to the top ten. No antigen is known for these receptors. Sequences were derived from PBMCs, sampled from a glioma patient whose treatment included an IDH1 peptide vaccine. These receptor sequences come from a man in his forties with glioma. The CDR3 runs from the conserved cysteine through the conserved F or W. D genes are given only for firm matches. The size field is filled for only some rows; it gives once, few, many or a size class.

CDR3	DNA	V	D	size	J
CASSPRRGQSYEQYF	TGTGCCAGCAGCCCCCGAAGAGGGCAATCCTACGAGCAGTACTTC	TRBV7-2	-	-	TRBJ2-7
CASSVDVRGYEQYF	TGTGCCAGCAGCGTAGATGTCAGGGGGTACGAGCAGTACTTC	TRBV9	TRBD1	-	TRBJ2-7
CASSLLAGVLTDTQYF	TGTGCCAGTAGTCTCCTGGCGGGAGTGTTAACAGATACGCAGTATTTT	TRBV19	TRBD2	-	TRBJ2-3
CASSSGPGTEAFF	TGTGCCAGCAGTTCCGGTCCTGGCACTGAAGCTTTCTTT	TRBV11-3	-	-	TRBJ1-1
CATRRGPRRQGFNEQFF	TGTGCCACCCGGCGGGGGCCAAGGCGACAGGGGTTCAATGAGCAGTTCTTC	TRBV2	-	-	TRBJ2-1
CASSVSGTGKETQYF	TGTGCCAGCAGTGTCTCCGGGACAGGGAAAGAGACCCAGTACTTC	TRBV2	TRBD1	-	TRBJ2-5
CASSNGGTHTDTQYF	TGTGCCAGCAGCAATGGTGGGACCCACACAGATACGCAGTATTTT	TRBV21-1	-	-	TRBJ2-3
CASSSTPPGIQPQHF	TGTGCCAGCAGCTCTACCCCTCCAGGAATTCAGCCCCAGCATTTT	TRBV5-8	-	-	TRBJ1-5
CASTLPGGLTQYF	TGTGCCAGCACCCTACCAGGGGGATTGACCCAGTACTTC	TRBV5-4	TRBD1	-	TRBJ2-5
CASRGSYEQYF	TGTGCCAGTCGCGGAAGCTACGAGCAGTACTTC	TRBV19	-	once	TRBJ2-7
CSVSGGTNEKLFF	TGCAGCGTTTCGGGAGGAACTAATGAAAAACTGTTTTTT	TRBV29-1	-	-	TRBJ1-4
CASSGSMGLKNQPQHF	TGTGCCAGTAGTGGATCTATGGGCCTGAAGAATCAGCCCCAGCATTTT	TRBV19	-	-	TRBJ1-5
CASSEALLGAKTQYF	TGTGCCAGCAGTGAAGCGCTTTTGGGGGCGAAGACCCAGTACTTC	TRBV2	-	-	TRBJ2-5
CASSLDRGPGETQYF	TGTGCCAGCAGCTTAGACAGGGGCCCGGGGGAGACCCAGTACTTC	TRBV7-2	TRBD1	-	TRBJ2-5
CSVNSANTEAFF	TGCAGCGTTAACTCAGCGAACACTGAAGCTTTCTTT	TRBV29-1	-	few	TRBJ1-1
CASRSPNEKLFF	TGTGCCAGCAGGAGTCCTAATGAAAAACTGTTTTTT	TRBV27	-	-	TRBJ1-4
CASRTDPWGTEAFF	TGTGCCAGCAGGACGGACCCCTGGGGCACTGAAGCTTTCTTT	TRBV2	-	-	TRBJ1-1
CASSRGTESSYNEQFF	TGTGCCAGCAGCCGAGGGACAGAGAGCTCCTACAATGAGCAGTTCTTC	TRBV11-2	TRBD1	-	TRBJ2-1
CASSLYPGPEAFF	TGTGCCAGCAGTTTATATCCTGGGCCTGAAGCTTTCTTT	TRBV28	-	-	TRBJ1-1
CASSPGRYNEQFF	TGTGCCAGCAGCCCGGGGAGATACAATGAGCAGTTCTTC	TRBV6-6	-	-	TRBJ2-1
CASSLGRGGYEQYF	TGTGCCAGCAGCTTAGGGCGGGGGGGATACGAGCAGTACTTC	TRBV7-8	TRBD2	-	TRBJ2-7
CASSADGGNQPQHF	TGCGCCAGCAGCGCGGACGGGGGGAACCAGCCCCAGCATTTT	TRBV5-1	-	-	TRBJ1-5
CASRPPQGFGYGYTF	TGTGCCAGTAGACCTCCACAGGGGTTCGGCTATGGCTACACCTTC	TRBV19	TRBD1	few	TRBJ1-2
CASSLGQLSNQPQHF	TGTGCCAGCAGCTTAGGACAGCTTAGCAATCAGCCCCAGCATTTT	TRBV7-2	-	few	TRBJ1-5
CASSTGTESYEQYF	TGTGCCAGCAGTACCGGGACAGAATCCTACGAGCAGTACTTC	TRBV2	TRBD1	-	TRBJ2-7
CSVEDGGDYEQYF	TGCAGCGTTGAAGACGGAGGGGACTACGAGCAGTACTTC	TRBV29-1	-	-	TRBJ2-7
CASSFREQLTDTQYF	TGTGCCAGCAGCTTCCGGGAACAGTTAACAGATACGCAGTATTTT	TRBV5-6	-	-	TRBJ2-3
CASSVGGPTGELFF	TGTGCCAGCAGCGTGGGGGGCCCCACGGGGGAGCTGTTTTTT	TRBV9	-	-	TRBJ2-2